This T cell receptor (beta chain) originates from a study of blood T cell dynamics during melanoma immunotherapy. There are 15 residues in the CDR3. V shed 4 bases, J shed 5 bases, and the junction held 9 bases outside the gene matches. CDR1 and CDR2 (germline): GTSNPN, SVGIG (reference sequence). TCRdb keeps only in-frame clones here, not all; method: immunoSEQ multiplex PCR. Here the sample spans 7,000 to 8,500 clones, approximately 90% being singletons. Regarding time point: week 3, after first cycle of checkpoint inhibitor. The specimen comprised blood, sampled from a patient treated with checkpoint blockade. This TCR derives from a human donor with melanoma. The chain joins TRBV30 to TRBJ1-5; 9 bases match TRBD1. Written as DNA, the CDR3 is TGTGCCTGGACTTCCGGACAGGGGACCCATCAGCCCCAGCATTTT. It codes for CAWTSGQGTHQPQHF.